This TCR beta chain was retrieved from a study of blood T cell repertoires in COVID-19. Across the whole study: PBMCs, B-cell-depleted T cells, or T cells provided the cDNA or gDNA that made up the material.

While infection was still active, Seattle patients were enrolled and then followed longitudinally. In the study's own analysis: Reference gene primer amplification yielded estimated nucleated cell counts. This table comes from immunoSEQ multiplex PCR, and its TCRdb copy is limited to in-frame clones, with some not included. V, J and clone size are taken as reported in that table, and D and trimming were inferred from the DNA itself. The repertoire holds 150,000 to 200,000 clones, with roughly 77% as singletons. Germline V gives CDR1 SGHVS, CDR2 FQNEAQ. Between the trimmed V and J ends, which lost 5 bases and 8 bases, there was a span of 12 bases. The CDR3 has 12 residues. This clone was seen a single time.

Sequencing was done on a sample of peripheral blood. The receptor was derived from a woman of 80 years or more with COVID-19, enrolled during active disease. V usage is TRBV7-8 and J usage is TRBJ1-2; D may be TRBD1 (6 bases). CDR3 in DNA: TGTGCCAGCAGCAAACACAGGGAAGGCTACACCTTC. It encodes CASSKHREGYTF.